This TCR beta chain was recovered during a study of T cell responses to AZD1222 COVID-19 vaccine. Notes on the study in general: Donor demographics were predominantly white British with a female majority; clonal diversity may be underestimated.

Concerning this clone: Antigen: not known.

The V gene's germline CDR1 is SGHRS and CDR2 YFSETQ. Trimming removed 2 bases from V and 6 bases from J; junction bases left unmatched: 1. The CDR3 has 14 residues. Some clones are missing from TCRdb's copy, which holds only in-frame ones; the method was immunoSEQ multiplex PCR. The sample lists some 110,000 clones, around 80% occurring once. This chain connects TRBV5-1 to TRBJ1-6; TRBD1 aligns across 8 bases. Material: peripheral blood, obtained on day 0 of AZD1222 vaccination. The receptor's source is an adult in good health. CDR3 residues: CASSFGQGNSPLHF. The CDR3 coding sequence is TGCGCCAGCAGCTTTGGACAGGGTAATTCACCCCTCCACTTT.